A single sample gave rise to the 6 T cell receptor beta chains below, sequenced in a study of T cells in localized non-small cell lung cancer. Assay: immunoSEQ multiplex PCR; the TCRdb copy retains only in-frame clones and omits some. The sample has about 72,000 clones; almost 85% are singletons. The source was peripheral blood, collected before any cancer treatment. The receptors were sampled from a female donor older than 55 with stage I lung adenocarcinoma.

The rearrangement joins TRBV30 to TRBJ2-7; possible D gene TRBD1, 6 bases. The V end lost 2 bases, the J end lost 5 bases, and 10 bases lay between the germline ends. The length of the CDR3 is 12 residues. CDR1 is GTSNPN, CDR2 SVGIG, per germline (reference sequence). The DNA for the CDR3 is TGTGCCTGGAGTTTCAACAGGGACGAGCAGTACTTC. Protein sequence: CAWSFNRDEQYF.

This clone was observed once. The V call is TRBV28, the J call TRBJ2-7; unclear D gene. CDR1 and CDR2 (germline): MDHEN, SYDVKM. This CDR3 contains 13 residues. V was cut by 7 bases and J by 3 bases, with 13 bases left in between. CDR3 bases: TGTGCCAGCAACCCCGGAGTTAACTACGAGCAGTACTTC. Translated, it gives CASNPGVNYEQYF.

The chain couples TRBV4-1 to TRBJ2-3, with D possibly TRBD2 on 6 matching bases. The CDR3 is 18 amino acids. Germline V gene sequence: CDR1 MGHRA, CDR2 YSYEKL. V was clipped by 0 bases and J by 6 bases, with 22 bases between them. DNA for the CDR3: TGCGCCAGCAGCCAAGATCCCCCGCTAGCGAGGGGATCTGATACGCAGTATTTT. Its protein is CASSQDPPLARGSDTQYF.

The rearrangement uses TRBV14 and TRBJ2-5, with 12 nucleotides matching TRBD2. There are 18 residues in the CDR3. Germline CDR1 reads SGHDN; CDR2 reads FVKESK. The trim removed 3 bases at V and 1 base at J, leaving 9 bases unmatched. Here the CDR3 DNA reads TGTGCCAGCAGCCAGCGTTTGACTAGCGGGAGTTCCCAAGAGACCCAGTACTTC. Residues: CASSQRLTSGSSQETQYF.

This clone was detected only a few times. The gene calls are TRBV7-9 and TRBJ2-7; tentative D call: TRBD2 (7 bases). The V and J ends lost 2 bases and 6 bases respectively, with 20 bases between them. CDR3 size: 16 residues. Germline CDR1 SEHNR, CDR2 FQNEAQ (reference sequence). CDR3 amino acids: CASSLIGGAGASEQYF. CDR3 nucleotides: TGTGCCAGCAGCTTAATAGGGGGGGCAGGGGCCTCCGAGCAGTACTTC.

The CDR3 is CASSENGGGKYEQYF. CDR3 bases: TGTGCCAGCAGTGAAAACGGAGGGGGTAAATACGAGCAGTACTTC. The gene calls are TRBV6-1 and TRBJ2-7; D possibly uses TRBD1 or TRBD2 (6 bases each). Trimming pared 2 bases from V and 4 bases from J, leaving 15 bases between. The CDR3 spans 15 residues. From germline, CDR1 is MNHNS and CDR2 SASEGT.